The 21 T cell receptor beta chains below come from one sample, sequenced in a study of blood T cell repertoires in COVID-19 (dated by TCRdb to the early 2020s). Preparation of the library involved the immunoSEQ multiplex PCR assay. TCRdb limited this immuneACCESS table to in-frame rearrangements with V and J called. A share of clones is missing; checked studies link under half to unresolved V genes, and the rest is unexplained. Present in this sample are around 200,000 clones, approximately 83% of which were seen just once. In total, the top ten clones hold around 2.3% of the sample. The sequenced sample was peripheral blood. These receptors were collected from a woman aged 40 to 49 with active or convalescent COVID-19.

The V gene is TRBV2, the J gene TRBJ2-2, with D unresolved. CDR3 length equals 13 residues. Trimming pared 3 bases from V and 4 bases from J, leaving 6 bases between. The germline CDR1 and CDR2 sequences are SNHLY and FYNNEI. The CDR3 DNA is TGTGCCAGCAGTGACCCAGTCACCGGGGAGCTGTTTTTT. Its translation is CASSDPVTGELFF.

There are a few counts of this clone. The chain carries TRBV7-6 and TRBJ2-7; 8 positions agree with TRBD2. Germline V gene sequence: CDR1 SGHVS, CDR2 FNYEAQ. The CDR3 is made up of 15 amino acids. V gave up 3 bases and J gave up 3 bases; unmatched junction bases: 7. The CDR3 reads CASSLVSGAIYEQYF. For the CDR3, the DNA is TGTGCCAGCAGCTTGGTTAGCGGGGCTATCTACGAGCAGTACTTC.

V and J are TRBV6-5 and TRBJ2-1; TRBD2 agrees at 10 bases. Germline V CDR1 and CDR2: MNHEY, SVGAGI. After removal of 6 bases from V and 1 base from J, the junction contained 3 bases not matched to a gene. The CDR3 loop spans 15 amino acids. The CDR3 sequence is CASSQAGGSYNEQFF. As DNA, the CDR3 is TGTGCCAGCAGCCAAGCGGGAGGGTCCTACAATGAGCAGTTCTTC.

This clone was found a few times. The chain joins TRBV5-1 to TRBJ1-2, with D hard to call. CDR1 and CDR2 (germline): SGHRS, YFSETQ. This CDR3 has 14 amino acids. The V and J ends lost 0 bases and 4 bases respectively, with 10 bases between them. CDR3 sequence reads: CASSLAVGRYGYTF. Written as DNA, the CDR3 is TGCGCCAGCAGCTTGGCGGTTGGGCGCTATGGCTACACCTTC.

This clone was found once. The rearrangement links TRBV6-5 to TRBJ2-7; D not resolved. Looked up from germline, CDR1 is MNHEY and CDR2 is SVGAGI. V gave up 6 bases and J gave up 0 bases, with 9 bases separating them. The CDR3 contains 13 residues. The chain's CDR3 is CASRGRSSYEQYF. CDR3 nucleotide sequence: TGTGCCAGCAGGGGCAGGTCCTCCTACGAGCAGTACTTC.

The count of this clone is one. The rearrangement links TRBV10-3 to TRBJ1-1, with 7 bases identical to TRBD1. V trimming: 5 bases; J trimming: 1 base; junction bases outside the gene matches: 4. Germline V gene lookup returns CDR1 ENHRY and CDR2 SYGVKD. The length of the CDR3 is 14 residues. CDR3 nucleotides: TGTGCCATCAGTATACAGGGGCCGAACACTGAAGCTTTCTTT. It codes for CAISIQGPNTEAFF.

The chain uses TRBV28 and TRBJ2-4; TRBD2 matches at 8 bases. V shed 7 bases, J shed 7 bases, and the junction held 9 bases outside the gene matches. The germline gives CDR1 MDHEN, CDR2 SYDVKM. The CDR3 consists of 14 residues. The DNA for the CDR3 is TGTGCCAGCACGGGGGGGGTCGCCGGCAACATTCAGTACTTC. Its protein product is CASTGGVAGNIQYF.

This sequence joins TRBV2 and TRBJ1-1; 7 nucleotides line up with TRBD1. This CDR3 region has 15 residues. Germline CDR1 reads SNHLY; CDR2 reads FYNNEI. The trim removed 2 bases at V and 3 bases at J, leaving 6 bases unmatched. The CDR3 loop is CASSEWQDRDTEAFF. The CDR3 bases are TGTGCCAGCAGTGAATGGCAAGACAGGGACACTGAAGCTTTCTTT.

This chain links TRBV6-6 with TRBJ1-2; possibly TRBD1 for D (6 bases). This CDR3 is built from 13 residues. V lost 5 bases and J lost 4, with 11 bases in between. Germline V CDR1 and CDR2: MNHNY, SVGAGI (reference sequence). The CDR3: CASSQDSLYGYTF. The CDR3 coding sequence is TGTGCCAGCAGTCAGGACAGCCTCTATGGCTACACCTTC.

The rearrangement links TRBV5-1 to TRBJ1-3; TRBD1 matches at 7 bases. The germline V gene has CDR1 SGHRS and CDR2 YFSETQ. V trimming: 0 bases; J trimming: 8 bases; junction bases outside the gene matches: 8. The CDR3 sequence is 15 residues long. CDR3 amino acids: CASSLARQGVDTIYF. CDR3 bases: TGCGCCAGCAGCTTGGCTCGGCAGGGGGTAGACACCATATATTTT.

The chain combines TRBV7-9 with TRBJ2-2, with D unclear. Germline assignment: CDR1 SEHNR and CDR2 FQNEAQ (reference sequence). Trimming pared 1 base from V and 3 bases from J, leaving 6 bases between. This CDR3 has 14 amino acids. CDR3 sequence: CASSLVSDTGELFF. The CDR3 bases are TGTGCCAGCAGCTTAGTATCAGACACCGGGGAGCTGTTTTTT.

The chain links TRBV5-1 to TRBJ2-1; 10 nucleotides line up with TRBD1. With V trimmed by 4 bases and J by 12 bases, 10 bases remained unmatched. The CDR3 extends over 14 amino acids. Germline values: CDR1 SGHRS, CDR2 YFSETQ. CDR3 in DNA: TGCGCCAGCAGCCCCCTGACAGGGGGCGGACGGCAGTTCTTC. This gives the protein CASSPLTGGGRQFF.

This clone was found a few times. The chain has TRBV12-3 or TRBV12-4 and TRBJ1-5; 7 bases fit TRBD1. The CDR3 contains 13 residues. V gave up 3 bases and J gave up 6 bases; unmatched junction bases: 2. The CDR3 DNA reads TGTGCCAGCAGTTTTCGACAGGGTCAGCCCCAGCATTTT. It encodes CASSFRQGQPQHF.

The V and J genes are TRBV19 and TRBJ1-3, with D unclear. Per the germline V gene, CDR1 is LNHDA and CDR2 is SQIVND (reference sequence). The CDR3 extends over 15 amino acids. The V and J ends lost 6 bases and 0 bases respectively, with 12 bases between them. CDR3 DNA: TGTGCCAGTAGGCCAGGTACAACCTCTGGAAACACCATATATTTT. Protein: CASRPGTTSGNTIYF.

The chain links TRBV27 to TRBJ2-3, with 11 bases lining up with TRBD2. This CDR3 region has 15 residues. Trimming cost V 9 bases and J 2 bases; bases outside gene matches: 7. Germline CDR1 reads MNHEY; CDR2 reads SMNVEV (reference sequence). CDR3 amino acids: CARPALAGDTDTQYF. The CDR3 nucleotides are TGTGCCAGACCTGCACTAGCGGGGGACACAGATACGCAGTATTTT.

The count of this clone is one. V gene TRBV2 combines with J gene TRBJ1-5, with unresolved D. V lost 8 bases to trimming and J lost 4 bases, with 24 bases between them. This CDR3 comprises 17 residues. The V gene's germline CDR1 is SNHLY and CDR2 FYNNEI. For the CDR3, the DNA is TGTGCCAGCGGGGTAGTGTTTGGGCAGAGGGATAATCAGCCCCAGCATTTT. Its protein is CASGVVFGQRDNQPQHF.

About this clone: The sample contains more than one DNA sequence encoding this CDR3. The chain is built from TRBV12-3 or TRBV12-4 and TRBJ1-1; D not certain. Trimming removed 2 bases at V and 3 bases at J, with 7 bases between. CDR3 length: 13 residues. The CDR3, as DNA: TGTGCCAGCAGTTTATTGGGAGACACTGAAGCTTTCTTT. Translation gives CASSLLGDTEAFF.

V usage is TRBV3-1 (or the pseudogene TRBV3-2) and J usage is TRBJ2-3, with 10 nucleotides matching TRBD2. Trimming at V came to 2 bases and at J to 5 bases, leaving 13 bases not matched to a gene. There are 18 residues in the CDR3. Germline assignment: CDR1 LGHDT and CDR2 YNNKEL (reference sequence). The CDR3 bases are TGTGCCAGCAGCCAAACAGGAGTTAGCGGGGGGCTGATAGATACGCAGTATTTT. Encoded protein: CASSQTGVSGGLIDTQYF.

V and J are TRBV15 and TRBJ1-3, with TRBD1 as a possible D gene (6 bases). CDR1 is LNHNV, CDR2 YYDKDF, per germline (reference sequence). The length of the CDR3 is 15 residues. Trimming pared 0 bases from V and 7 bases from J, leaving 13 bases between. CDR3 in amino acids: CATSRDLGQTNTIYF. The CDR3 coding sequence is TGTGCCACCAGCAGAGATCTAGGACAGACGAACACCATATATTTT.

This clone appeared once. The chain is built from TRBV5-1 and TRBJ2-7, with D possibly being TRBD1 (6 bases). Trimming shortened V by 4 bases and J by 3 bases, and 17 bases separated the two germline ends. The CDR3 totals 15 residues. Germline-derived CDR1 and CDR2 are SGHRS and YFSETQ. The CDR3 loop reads CASSPQGTINYEQYF. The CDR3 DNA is TGCGCCAGCAGCCCGCAAGGGACAATAAACTACGAGCAGTACTTC. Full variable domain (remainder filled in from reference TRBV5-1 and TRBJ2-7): KAGVTQTPRYLIKTRGQQVTLSCSPISGHRSVSWYQQTPGQGLQFLFEYFSETQRNKGNFPGRFSGRQFSNSRSEMNVSTLELGDSALYLCASSPQGTINYEQYFGPGTRLTVT.

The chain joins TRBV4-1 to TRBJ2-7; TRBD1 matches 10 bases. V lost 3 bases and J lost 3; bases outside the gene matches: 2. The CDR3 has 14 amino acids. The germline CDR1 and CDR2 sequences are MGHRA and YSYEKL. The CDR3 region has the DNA TGCGCCAGCAGCCAGGACAGGGGGGGCTACGAGCAGTACTTC. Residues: CASSQDRGGYEQYF.